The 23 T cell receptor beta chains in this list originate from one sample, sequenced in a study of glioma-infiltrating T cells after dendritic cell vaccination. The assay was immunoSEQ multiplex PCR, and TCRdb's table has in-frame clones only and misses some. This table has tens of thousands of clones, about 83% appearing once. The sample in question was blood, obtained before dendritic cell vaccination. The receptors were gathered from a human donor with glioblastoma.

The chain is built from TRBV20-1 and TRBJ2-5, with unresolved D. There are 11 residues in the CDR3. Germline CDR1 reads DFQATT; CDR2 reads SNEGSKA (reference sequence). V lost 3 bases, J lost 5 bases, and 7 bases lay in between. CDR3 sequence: CSASSAETQYF. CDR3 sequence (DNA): TGCAGTGCTAGCAGCGCGGAGACCCAGTACTTC.

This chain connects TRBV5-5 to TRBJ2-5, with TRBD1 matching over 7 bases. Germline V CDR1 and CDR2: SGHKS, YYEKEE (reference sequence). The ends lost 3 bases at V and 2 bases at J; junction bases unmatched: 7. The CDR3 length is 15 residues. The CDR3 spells CASSSGQAIQETQYF. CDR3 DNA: TGTGCCAGCAGCTCCGGACAGGCCATTCAAGAGACCCAGTACTTC.

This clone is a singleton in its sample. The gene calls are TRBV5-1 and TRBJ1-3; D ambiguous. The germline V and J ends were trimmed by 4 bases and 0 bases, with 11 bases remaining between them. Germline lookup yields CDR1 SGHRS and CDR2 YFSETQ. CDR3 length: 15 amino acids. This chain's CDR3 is CASSPPMSSGNTIYF. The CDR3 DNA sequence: TGCGCCAGCAGCCCTCCCATGAGCTCTGGAAACACCATATATTTT.

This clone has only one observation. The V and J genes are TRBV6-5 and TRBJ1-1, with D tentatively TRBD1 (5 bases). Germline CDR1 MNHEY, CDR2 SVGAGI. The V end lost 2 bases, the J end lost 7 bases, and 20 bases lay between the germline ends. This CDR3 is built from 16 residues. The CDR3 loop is CASSYHTTASYGEAFF. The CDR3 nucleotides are TGTGCCAGCAGTTACCATACGACAGCATCCTACGGTGAAGCTTTCTTT.

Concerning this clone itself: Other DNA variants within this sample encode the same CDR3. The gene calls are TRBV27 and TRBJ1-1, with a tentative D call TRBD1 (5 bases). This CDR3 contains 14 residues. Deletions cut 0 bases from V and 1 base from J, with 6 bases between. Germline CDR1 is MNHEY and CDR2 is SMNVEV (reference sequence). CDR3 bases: TGTGCCAGCAGTTTATCCGGGGGGAACACTGAAGCTTTCTTT. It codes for CASSLSGGNTEAFF.

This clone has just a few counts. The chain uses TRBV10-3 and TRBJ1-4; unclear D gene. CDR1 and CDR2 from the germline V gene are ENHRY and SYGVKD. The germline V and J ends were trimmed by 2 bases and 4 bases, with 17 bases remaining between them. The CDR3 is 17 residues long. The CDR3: CAISEPARGLGNEKLFF. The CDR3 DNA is TGTGCCATCAGTGAGCCTGCACGCGGGCTCGGTAATGAAAAACTGTTTTTT.

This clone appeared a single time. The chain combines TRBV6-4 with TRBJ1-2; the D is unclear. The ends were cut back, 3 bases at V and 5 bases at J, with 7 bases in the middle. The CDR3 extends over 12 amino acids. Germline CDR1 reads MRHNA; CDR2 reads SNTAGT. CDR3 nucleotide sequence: TGTGCCAGCAGTGAAAACGGTTATGGCTACACCTTC. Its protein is CASSENGYGYTF.

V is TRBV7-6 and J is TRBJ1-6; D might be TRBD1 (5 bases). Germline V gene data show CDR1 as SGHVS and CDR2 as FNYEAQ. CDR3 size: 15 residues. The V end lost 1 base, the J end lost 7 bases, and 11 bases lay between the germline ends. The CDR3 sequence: CASSLVAGPNSPLHF. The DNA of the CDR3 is TGTGCCAGCAGCTTAGTGGCGGGACCAAATTCACCCCTCCACTTT. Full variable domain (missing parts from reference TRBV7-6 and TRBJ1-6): GAGVSQSPRYKVTKRGQDVALRCDPISGHVSLYWYRQALGQGPEFLTYFNYEAQQDKSGLPNDRFSAERPEGSISTLTIQRTEQRDSAMYRCASSLVAGPNSPLHFGNGTRLTVT.

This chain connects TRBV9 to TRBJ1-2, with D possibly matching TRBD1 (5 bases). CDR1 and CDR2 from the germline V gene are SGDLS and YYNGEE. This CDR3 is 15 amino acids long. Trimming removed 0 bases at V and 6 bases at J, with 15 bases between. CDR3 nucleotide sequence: TGTGCCAGCAGCGTAGCTACGGGAGGGGTAGATGGCTACACCTTC. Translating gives CASSVATGGVDGYTF.

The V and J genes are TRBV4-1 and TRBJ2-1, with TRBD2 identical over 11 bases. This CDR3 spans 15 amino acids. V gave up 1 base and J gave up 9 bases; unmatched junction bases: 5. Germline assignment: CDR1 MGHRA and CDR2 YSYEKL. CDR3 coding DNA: TGCGCCAGCAGCCAAGTGACTAGCGGGGTGGGTGAGCAGTTCTTC. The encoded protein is CASSQVTSGVGEQFF.

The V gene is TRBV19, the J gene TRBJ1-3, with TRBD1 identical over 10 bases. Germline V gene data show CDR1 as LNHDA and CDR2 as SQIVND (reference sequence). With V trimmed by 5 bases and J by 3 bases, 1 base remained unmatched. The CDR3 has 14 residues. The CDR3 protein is CASSGTGVGNTIYF. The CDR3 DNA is TGTGCCAGTAGTGGGACAGGGGTTGGAAACACCATATATTTT.

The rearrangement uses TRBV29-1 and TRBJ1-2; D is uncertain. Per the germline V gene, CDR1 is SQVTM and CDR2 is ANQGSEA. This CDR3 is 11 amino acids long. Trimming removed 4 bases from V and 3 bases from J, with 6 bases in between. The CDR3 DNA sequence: TGCAGCGTTGCCGAGGACTATGGCTACACCTTC. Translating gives CSVAEDYGYTF.

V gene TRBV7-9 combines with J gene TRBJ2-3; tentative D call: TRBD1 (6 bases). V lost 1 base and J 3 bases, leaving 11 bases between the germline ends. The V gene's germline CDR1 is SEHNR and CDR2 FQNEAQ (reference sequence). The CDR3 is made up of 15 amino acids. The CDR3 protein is CASSLGGQGTDTQYF. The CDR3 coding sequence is TGTGCCAGCAGCTTAGGGGGGCAGGGGACAGATACGCAGTATTTT.

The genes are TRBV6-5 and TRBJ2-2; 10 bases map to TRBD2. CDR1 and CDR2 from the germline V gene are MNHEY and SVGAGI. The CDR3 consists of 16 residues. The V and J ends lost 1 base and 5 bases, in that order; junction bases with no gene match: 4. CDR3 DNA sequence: TGTGCCAGCAGTTACTGGCCAGCGGGAGGGACCGGGGAGCTGTTTTTT. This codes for CASSYWPAGGTGELFF.

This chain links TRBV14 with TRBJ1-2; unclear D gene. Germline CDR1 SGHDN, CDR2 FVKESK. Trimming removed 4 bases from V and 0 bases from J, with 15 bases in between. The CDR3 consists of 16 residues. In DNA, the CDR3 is TGTGCCAGCAGCCCACTCCAGGTGAAAGCTAACTATGGCTACACCTTC. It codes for CASSPLQVKANYGYTF.

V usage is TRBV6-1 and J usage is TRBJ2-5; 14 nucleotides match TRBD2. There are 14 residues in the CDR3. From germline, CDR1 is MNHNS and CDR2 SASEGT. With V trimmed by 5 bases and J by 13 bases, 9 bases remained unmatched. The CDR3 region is CASSPVGTSGSGYF. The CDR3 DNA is TGTGCCAGCAGTCCTGTCGGGACTAGCGGGAGTGGGTACTTC.

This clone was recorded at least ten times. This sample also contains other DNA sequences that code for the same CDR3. The CDR3 nucleotides read TGCGCCAGCAGCCAATTCCGGGACATCTGGAATGAGCAGTTCTTC. It is translated as CASSQFRDIWNEQFF. This chain connects TRBV4-3 to TRBJ2-1, with D tentatively TRBD1 (6 bases). The V end lost 2 bases, the J end lost 7 bases, and 15 bases lay between the germline ends. The CDR3 is 15 amino acids. The V gene's germline CDR1 is LGHNA and CDR2 YSLEER.

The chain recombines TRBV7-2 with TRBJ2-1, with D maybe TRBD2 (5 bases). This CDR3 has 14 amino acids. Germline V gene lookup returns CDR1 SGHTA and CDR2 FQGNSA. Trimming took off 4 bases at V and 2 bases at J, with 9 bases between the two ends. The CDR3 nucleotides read TGTGCCAGCAGCTCGGGGAACACCTACAATGAGCAGTTCTTC. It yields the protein CASSSGNTYNEQFF. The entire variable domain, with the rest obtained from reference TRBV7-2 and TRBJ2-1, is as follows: GAGVSQSPSNKVTEKGKDVELRCDPISGHTALYWYRQSLGQGLEFLIYFQGNSAPDKSGLPSDRFSAERTGGSVSTLTIQRTQQEDSAVYLCASSSGNTYNEQFFGPGTRLTVL.

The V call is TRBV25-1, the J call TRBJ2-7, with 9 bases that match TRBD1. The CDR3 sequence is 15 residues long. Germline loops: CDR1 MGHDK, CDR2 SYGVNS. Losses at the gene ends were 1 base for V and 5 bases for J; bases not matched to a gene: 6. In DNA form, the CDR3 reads TGTGCCAGCAGTGAATGGGACAGGGTTGTAGACGAGCAGTACTTC. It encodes CASSEWDRVVDEQYF.

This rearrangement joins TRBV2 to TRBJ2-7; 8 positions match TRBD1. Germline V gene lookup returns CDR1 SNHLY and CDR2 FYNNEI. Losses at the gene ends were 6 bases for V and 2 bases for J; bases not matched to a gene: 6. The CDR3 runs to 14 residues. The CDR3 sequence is CASSDQGAPYEQYF. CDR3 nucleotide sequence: TGTGCCAGCAGCGATCAGGGGGCCCCCTACGAGCAGTACTTC.

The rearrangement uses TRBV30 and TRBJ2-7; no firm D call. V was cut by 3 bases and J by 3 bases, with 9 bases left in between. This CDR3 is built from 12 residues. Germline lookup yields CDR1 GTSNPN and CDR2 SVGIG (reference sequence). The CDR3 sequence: CAWSPLDYEQYF. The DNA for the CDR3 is TGTGCCTGGAGCCCCTTAGACTACGAGCAGTACTTC.

The CDR3 DNA reads as TGCGCCAGTAACCGGGACACGGGGAACACTGAAGCTTTCTTT. Encoded protein: CASNRDTGNTEAFF. The chain has TRBV10-2 and TRBJ1-1; possibly TRBD1 for D (6 bases). Trimming took 9 bases from V and 1 from J, leaving 15 bases between them. Germline V gene lookup returns CDR1 WSHSY and CDR2 SAAADI. The CDR3 runs to 14 residues.

Here the CDR3 reads CASTLRGATNEKLFF. CDR3 DNA sequence: TGTGCCAGCACCTTGCGGGGTGCAACTAATGAAAAACTGTTTTTT. V and J are TRBV2 and TRBJ1-4, with D unresolved. V was trimmed by 7 bases and J by 0 bases, leaving 12 bases between them. The germline gives CDR1 SNHLY, CDR2 FYNNEI. This CDR3 has 15 amino acids.